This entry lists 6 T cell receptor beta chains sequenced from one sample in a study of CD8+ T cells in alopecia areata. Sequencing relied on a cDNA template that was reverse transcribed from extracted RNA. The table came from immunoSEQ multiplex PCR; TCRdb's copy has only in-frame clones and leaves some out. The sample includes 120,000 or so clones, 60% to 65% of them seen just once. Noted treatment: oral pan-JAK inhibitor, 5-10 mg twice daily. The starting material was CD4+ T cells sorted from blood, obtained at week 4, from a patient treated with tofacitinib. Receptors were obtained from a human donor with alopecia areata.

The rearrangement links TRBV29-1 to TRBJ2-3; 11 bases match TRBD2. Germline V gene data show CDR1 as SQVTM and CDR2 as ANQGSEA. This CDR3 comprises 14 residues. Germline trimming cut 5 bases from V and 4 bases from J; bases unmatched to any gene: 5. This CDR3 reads CSVRFSGGADTQYF. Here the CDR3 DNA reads TGCAGCGTTCGGTTTAGCGGGGGGGCAGATACGCAGTATTTT.

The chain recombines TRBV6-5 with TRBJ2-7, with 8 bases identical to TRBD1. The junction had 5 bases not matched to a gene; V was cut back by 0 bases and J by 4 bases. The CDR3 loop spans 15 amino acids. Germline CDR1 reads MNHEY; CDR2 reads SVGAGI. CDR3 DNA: TGTGCCAGCAGTTACTCCCGGGACAGGTCATACGAGCAGTACTTC. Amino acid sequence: CASSYSRDRSYEQYF.

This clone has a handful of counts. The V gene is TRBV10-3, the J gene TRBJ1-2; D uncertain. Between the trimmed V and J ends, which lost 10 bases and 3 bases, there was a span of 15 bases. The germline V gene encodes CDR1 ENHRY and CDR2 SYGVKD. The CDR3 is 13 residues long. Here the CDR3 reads CATNSPRDYGYTF. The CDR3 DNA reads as TGTGCCACAAACAGCCCCCGGGACTATGGCTACACCTTC.

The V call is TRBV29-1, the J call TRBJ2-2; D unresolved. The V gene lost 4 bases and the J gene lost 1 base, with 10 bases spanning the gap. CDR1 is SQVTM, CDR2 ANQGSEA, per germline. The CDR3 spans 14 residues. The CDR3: CSVVFSWNTGELFF. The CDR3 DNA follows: TGCAGCGTTGTGTTTAGTTGGAACACCGGGGAGCTGTTTTTT.

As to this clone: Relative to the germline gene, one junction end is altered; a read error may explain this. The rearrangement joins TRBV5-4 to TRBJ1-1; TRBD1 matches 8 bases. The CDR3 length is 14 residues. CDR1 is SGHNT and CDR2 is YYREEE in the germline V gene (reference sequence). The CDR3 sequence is CASSSNDRGYLRIF. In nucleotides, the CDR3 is TGTGCCAGCAGCTCAAACGACAGGGGTTACCTTAGGATCTTT. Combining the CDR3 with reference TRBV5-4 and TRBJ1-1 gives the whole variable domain ETGVTQSPTHLIKTRGQQVTLRCSSQSGHNTVSWYQQALGQGPQFIFQYYREEENGRGNFPPRFSGLQFPNYSSELNVNALELDDSALYLCASSSNDRGYLRIFGQGTRLTVV.

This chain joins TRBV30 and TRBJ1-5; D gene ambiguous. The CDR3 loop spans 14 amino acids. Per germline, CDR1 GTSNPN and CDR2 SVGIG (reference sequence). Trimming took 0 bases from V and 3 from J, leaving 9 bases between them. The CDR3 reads CAWSVRLLNQPQHF. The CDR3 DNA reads TGTGCCTGGAGTGTGCGGCTGCTCAATCAGCCCCAGCATTTT. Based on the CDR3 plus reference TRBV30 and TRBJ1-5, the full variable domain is SQTIHQWPATLVQPVGSPLSLECTVEGTSNPNLYWYRQAAGRGLQLLFYSVGIGQISSEVPQNLSASRPQDRQFILSSKKLLLSDSGFYLCAWSVRLLNQPQHFGDGTRLSIL.